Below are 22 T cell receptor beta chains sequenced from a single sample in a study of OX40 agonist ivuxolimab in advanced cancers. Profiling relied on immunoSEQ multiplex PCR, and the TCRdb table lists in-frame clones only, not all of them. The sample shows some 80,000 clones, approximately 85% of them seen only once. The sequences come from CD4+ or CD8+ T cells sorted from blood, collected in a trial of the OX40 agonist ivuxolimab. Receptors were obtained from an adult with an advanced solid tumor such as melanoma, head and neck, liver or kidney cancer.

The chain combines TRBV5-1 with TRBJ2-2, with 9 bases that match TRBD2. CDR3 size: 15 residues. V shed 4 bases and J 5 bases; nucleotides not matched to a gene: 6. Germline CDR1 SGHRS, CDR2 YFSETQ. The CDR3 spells CASSLAGPRTGELFF. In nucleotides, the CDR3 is TGCGCCAGCAGCCTAGCGGGACCTCGGACCGGGGAGCTGTTTTTT.

The CDR3 DNA reads as TGTGCCAGCAGCCCGTGGACAGCTAGCAATCAGCCCCAGCATTTT. This encodes CASSPWTASNQPQHF. The chain couples TRBV7-2 to TRBJ1-5; D is possibly TRBD1 (6 bases). Per the germline V gene, CDR1 is SGHTA and CDR2 is FQGNSA. The CDR3 spans 15 residues. V was cut by 5 bases and J by 0 bases, with 11 bases left in between.

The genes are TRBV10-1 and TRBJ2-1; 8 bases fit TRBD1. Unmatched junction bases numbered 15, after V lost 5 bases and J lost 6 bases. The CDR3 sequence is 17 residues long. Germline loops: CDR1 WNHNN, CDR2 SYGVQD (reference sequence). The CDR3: CASSKGQEAGTSNEQFF. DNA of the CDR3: TGCGCCAGCAGTAAGGGACAGGAGGCGGGTACGAGCAATGAGCAGTTCTTC.

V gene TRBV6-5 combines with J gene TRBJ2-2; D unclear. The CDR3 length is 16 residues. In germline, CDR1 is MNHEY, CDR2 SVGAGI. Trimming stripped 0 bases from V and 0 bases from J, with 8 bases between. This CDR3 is CASSYSGFANTGELFF. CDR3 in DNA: TGTGCCAGCAGTTACTCAGGTTTCGCGAACACCGGGGAGCTGTTTTTT.

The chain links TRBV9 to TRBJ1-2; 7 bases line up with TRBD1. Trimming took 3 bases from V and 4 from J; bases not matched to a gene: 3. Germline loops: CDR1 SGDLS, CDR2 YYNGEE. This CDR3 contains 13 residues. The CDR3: CASSATGPYGYTF. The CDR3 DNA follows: TGTGCCAGCAGCGCGACAGGGCCCTATGGCTACACCTTC.

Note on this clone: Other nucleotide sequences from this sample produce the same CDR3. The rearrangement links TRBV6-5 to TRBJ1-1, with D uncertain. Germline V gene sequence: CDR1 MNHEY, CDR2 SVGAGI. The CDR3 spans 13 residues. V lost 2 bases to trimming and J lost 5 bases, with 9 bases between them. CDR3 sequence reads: CASSYSRVTEAFF. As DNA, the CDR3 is TGTGCCAGCAGTTACAGCCGGGTGACTGAAGCTTTCTTT.

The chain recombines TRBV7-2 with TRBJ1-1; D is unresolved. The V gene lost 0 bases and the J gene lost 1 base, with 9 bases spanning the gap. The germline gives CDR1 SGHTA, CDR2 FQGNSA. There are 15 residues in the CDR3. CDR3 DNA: TGTGCCAGCAGCTTAGCGCCGGGCACGAACACTGAAGCTTTCTTT. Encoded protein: CASSLAPGTNTEAFF.

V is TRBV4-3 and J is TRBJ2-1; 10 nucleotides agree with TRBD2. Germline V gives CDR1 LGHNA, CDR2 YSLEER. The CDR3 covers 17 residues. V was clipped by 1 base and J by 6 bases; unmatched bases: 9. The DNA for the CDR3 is TGCGCCAGCAGCCAAGTTCCCCTAGCGGGAGCGGGCAATGAGCAGTTCTTC. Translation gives CASSQVPLAGAGNEQFF.

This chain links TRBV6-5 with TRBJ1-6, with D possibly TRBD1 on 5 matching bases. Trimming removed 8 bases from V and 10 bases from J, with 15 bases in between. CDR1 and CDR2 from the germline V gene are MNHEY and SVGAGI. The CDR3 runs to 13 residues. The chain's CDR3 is CASRFRDSSPLHF. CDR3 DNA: TGTGCCAGCCGATTCAGGGATAGCTCACCCCTCCACTTT.

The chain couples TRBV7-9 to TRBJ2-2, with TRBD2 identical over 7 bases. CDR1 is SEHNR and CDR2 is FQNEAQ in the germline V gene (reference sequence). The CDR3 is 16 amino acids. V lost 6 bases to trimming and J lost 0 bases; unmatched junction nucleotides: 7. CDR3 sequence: CASRPRLAPNTGELFF. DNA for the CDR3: TGTGCCAGCAGGCCCCGACTAGCCCCGAACACCGGGGAGCTGTTTTTT. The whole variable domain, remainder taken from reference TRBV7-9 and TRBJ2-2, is DTGVSQNPRHKITKRGQNVTFRCDPISEHNRLYWYRQTLGQGPEFLTYFQNEAQLEKSRLLSDRFSAERPKGSFSTLEIQRTEQGDSAMYLCASRPRLAPNTGELFFGEGSRLTVL.

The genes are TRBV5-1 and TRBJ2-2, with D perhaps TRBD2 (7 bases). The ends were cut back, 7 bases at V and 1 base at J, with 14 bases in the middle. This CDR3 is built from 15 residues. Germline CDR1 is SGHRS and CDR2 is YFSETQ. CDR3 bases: TGCGCCAGCGGGGCGGGGGCCTTGAACACCGGGGAGCTGTTTTTT. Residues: CASGAGALNTGELFF.

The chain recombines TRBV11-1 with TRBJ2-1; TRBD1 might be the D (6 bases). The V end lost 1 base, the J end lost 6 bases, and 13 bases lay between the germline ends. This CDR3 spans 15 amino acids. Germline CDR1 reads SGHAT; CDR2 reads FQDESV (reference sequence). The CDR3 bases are TGTGCCAGCAGCTTAGTGGGGGCGGCACTCAATGAGCAGTTCTTC. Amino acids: CASSLVGAALNEQFF.

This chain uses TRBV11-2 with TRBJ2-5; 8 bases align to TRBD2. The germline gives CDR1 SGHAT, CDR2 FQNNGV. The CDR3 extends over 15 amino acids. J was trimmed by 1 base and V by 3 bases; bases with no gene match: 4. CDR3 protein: CASSFSTSVQETQYF. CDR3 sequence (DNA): TGTGCCAGCAGCTTCTCGACTAGCGTCCAAGAGACCCAGTACTTC. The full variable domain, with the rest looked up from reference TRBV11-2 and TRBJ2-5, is EAGVAQSPRYKIIEKRQSVAFWCNPISGHATLYWYQQILGQGPKLLIQFQNNGVVDDSQLPKDRFSAERLKGVDSTLKIQPAKLEDSAVYLCASSFSTSVQETQYFGPGTRLLVL.

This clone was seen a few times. The CDR3 nucleotides read TGTGCCAGCAGCTTGGCTAACTATGGCTACACCTTC. Protein sequence: CASSLANYGYTF. The V gene is TRBV7-9, the J gene TRBJ1-2, with D unclear. V shed 3 bases and J shed 0 bases, with 2 bases lying between them. The CDR3 totals 12 residues. Germline CDR1 and CDR2: SEHNR and FQNEAQ (reference sequence).

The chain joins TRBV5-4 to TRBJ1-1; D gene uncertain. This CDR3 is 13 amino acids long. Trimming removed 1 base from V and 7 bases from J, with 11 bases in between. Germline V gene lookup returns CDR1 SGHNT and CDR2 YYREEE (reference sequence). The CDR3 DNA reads TGTGCCAGCAGCTTGTTCCGATCGATTGAAGCTTTCTTT. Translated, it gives CASSLFRSIEAFF.

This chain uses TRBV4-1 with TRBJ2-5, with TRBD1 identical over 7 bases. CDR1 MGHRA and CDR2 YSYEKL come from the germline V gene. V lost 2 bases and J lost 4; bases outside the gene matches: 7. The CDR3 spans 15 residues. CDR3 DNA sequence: TGCGCCAGCAGCCAAATAACAGGGGCAGGAGAGACCCAGTACTTC. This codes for CASSQITGAGETQYF.

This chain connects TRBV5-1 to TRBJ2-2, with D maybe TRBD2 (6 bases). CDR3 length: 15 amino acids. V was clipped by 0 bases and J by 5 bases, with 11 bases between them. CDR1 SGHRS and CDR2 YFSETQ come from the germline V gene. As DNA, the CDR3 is TGCGCCAGCAGCTTGGGATACGGAGGGACCGGGGAGCTGTTTTTT. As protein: CASSLGYGGTGELFF.

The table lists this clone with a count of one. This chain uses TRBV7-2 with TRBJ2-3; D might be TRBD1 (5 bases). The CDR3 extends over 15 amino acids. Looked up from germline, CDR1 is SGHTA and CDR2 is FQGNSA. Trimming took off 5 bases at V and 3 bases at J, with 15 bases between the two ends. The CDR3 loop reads CASSLLGADTDTQYF. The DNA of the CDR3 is TGTGCCAGCAGCCTTTTAGGGGCGGATACAGATACGCAGTATTTT.

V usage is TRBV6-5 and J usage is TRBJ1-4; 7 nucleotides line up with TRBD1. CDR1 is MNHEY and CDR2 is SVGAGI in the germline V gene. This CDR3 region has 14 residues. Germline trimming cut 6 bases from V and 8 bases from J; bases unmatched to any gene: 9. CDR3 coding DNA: TGTGCCAGCAGAATCGGACAGGCCGACGAAAAACTGTTTTTT. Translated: CASRIGQADEKLFF.

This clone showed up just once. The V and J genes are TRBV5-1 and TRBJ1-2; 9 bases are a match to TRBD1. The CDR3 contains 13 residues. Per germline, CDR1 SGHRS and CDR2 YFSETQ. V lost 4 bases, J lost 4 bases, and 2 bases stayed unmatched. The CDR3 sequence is CASSPGQGYGYTF. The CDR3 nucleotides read TGCGCCAGCAGCCCGGGACAGGGCTATGGCTACACCTTC. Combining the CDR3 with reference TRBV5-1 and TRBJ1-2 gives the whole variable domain KAGVTQTPRYLIKTRGQQVTLSCSPISGHRSVSWYQQTPGQGLQFLFEYFSETQRNKGNFPGRFSGRQFSNSRSEMNVSTLELGDSALYLCASSPGQGYGYTFGSGTRLTVV.

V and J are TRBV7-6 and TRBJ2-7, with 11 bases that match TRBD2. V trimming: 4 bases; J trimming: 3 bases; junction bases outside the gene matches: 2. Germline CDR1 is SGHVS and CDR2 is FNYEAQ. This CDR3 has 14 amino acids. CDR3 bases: TGTGCCAGCAGCTCCGGGACTAGCGGCTACGAGCAGTACTTC. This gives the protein CASSSGTSGYEQYF.

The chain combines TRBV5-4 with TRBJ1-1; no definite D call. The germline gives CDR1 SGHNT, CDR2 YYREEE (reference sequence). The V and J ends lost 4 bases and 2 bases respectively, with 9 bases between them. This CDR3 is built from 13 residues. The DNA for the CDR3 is TGTGCCAGCAGCCCGGACCTTAACACTGAAGCTTTCTTT. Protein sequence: CASSPDLNTEAFF.